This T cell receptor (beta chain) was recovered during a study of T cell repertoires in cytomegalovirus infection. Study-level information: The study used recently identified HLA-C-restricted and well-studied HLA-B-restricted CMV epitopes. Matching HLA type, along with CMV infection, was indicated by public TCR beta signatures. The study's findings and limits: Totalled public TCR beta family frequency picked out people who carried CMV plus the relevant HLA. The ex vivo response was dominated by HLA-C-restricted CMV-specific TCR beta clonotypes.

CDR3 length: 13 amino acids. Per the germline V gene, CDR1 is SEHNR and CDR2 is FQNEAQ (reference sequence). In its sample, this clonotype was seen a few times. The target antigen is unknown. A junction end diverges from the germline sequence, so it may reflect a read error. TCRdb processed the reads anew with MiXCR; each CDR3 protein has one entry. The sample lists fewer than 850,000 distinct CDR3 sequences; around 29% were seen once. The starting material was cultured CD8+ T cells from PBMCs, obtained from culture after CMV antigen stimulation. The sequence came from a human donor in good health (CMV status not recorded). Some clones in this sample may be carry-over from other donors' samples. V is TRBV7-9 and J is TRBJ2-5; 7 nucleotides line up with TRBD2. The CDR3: CASSPPGGGTPSF. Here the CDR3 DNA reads TGTGCCAGCAGCCCCCCTGGGGGGGGGACTCCTTCGTTC.